One and the same sample provided the 9 T cell receptor beta chains below, sequenced in a study of T cells after yellow fever vaccination. TCRdb analysed the 5' RACE reads with MiXCR anew, one entry per CDR3 protein. The sample yields over 250,000 distinct CDR3 sequences, roughly 3.9% seen once. The sequencing here drew on PBMCs, taken 5 days after the yellow fever booster vaccination. All receptors come from a man younger than 35 who received the YFV17D yellow fever vaccine.

This clonotype has more than one count but fewer than ten. J is TRBJ2-3 and V is TRBV18; D is possibly TRBD1 (6 bases). V was trimmed by 6 bases and J by 0 bases, leaving 16 bases between them. CDR1 and CDR2 from the germline V gene are KGHSH and LQKENI. CDR3 length equals 16 residues. The CDR3 nucleotides are TGTGCCAGCTCTCCCCTGGACAGCTATAGCACAGATACGCAGTATTTT. It codes for CASSPLDSYSTDTQYF. Together with reference TRBV18 and TRBJ2-3, the CDR3 gives the full variable domain: NAGVMQNPRHLVRRRGQEARLRCSPMKGHSHVYWYRQLPEEGLKFMVYLQKENIIDESGMPKERFSAEFPKEGPSILRIQQVVRGDSAAYFCASSPLDSYSTDTQYFGPGTRLTVL.

V and J are TRBV10-3 and TRBJ1-1; no clear D. From germline, CDR1 is ENHRY and CDR2 SYGVKD. The V end lost 6 bases, the J end lost 0 bases, and 17 bases lay between the germline ends. The CDR3 consists of 16 residues. CDR3 loop: CAIRPGTTALNTEAFF. CDR3 DNA sequence: TGTGCCATCAGGCCGGGTACCACAGCACTGAACACTGAAGCTTTCTTT.

This clonotype was observed a handful of times. The CDR3 nucleotides read TGTGCCAGCAGCTTATCAGGTCCAGCGGGGCCCCCGCCCTACGAGCAGTACTTC. Protein product: CASSLSGPAGPPPYEQYF. This sequence joins TRBV7-2 and TRBJ2-7, with TRBD2 matching over 7 bases. V gave up 2 bases and J gave up 2 bases; unmatched junction bases: 15. The CDR3 runs 18 residues. The V gene's germline CDR1 is SGHTA and CDR2 FQGNSA.

Only a few counts were recorded for this clonotype. The chain carries TRBV20-1 and TRBJ2-2, with 9 bases aligning to TRBD2. The CDR3 covers 14 residues. Germline V gives CDR1 DFQATT, CDR2 SNEGSKA (reference sequence). V dropped 3 bases and J dropped 4; count of bases not matched to a gene: 3. The CDR3 sequence: CSASSGGTTGELFF. CDR3 coding DNA: TGCAGTGCTAGTAGCGGGGGAACCACCGGGGAGCTGTTTTTT.

This clonotype was counted only a few times. The rearrangement joins TRBV4-1 to TRBJ2-1, with D hard to call. This CDR3 is built from 19 residues. Trimming shortened V by 5 bases and J by 0 bases, and 23 bases separated the two germline ends. Germline V gene lookup returns CDR1 MGHRA and CDR2 YSYEKL. DNA for the CDR3: TGCGCCAGCAGCGAGCGCCAGACCGGGCCACTGAGCTCCTACAATGAGCAGTTCTTC. As protein: CASSERQTGPLSSYNEQFF.

This clonotype turned up a few times. The chain couples TRBV9 to TRBJ2-2, with TRBD2 matching 11 bases. Looked up from germline, CDR1 is SGDLS and CDR2 is YYNGEE. The CDR3 extends over 15 amino acids. V lost 3 bases and J lost 3; bases outside the gene matches: 1. The CDR3 DNA follows: TGTGCCAGCAGCGGGACTAGCGGGTACACCGGGGAGCTGTTTTTT. Translation gives CASSGTSGYTGELFF.

This clonotype was seen more than once but under ten times. The chain combines TRBV20-1 with TRBJ2-3; D tentatively reads TRBD1 or TRBD2 (5 bases each). The CDR3 has 13 amino acids. The V end lost 8 bases, the J end lost 2 bases, and 14 bases lay between the germline ends. CDR1 is DFQATT, CDR2 SNEGSKA, per germline (reference sequence). CDR3 in amino acids: CSSDGALTDTQYF. The CDR3 DNA is TGCAGTTCAGACGGGGCCCTCACAGATACGCAGTATTTT.

V usage is TRBV7-8 and J usage is TRBJ1-5; TRBD1 matches at 7 bases. The junction had 9 bases not matched to a gene; V was cut back by 1 base and J by 3 bases. CDR1 and CDR2 (germline): SGHVS, FQNEAQ. This CDR3 spans 17 amino acids. CDR3 loop: CASSLGLGTDINQPQHF. In DNA, the CDR3 is TGTGCCAGCAGCTTAGGCCTAGGGACAGATATCAATCAGCCCCAGCATTTT.

The chain employs TRBV9 and TRBJ1-1; possible D gene TRBD1, 5 bases. V lost 3 bases, J lost 1 base, and 13 bases lay in between. The germline CDR1 and CDR2 sequences are SGDLS and YYNGEE. The length of the CDR3 is 15 residues. CDR3 DNA sequence: TGTGCCAGCAGCGGAGCTGGGGGGGAGAACACTGAAGCTTTCTTT. It is translated as CASSGAGGENTEAFF. Full variable domain (remainder filled in from reference TRBV9 and TRBJ1-1): DSGVTQTPKHLITATGQRVTLRCSPRSGDLSVYWYQQSLDQGLQFLIQYYNGEERAKGNILERFSAQQFPDLHSELNLSSLELGDSALYFCASSGAGGENTEAFFGQGTRLTVV.